Each of the 31 T cell receptor beta chains below was sequenced from the same sample in a study of blood T cell repertoires in COVID-19. TCRdb's table, derived via immunoSEQ multiplex PCR, lists solely in-frame clones and lacks some. The sample has around 250,000 clones, 70% to 90% seen once; the top ten hold around 1.6%. The sample consisted of PBMCs or T cells enriched from blood (not recorded which). Receptor source: a woman aged 45-65 years who had recovered from COVID-19.

This clone was counted only a few times. The V and J genes are TRBV5-1 and TRBJ1-6; D gene ambiguous. Trimming took 4 bases from V and 2 from J, leaving 10 bases between them. CDR3 length: 15 residues. CDR1 is SGHRS and CDR2 is YFSETQ in the germline V gene. The CDR3 nucleotides read TGCGCCAGCAGCCTGCGTCCGACCTATAATTCACCCCTCCACTTT. As protein: CASSLRPTYNSPLHF.

The V gene is TRBV19, the J gene TRBJ1-5; D may be TRBD1 (5 bases). The germline gives CDR1 LNHDA, CDR2 SQIVND (reference sequence). V was pared by 8 bases and J by 4 bases, with 9 bases between. The CDR3 is 12 amino acids. The CDR3 coding sequence is TGTGCCAGTCGACGGACAAATCAGCCCCAGCATTTT. Its protein is CASRRTNQPQHF.

V and J are TRBV12-5 and TRBJ2-7, with 7 positions matching TRBD1. From germline, CDR1 is LGHNT and CDR2 FRNRAP. The CDR3 runs 17 residues. Unmatched junction bases numbered 14, after V lost 0 bases and J lost 6 bases. The CDR3 sequence is CASGLVRSKDRDGEQYF. The CDR3 DNA follows: TGTGCTAGTGGTTTGGTACGCTCAAAAGACAGGGACGGCGAGCAGTACTTC.

The chain employs TRBV3-1 (or the pseudogene TRBV3-2) and TRBJ2-7; 8 bases agree with TRBD1. Germline loops: CDR1 LGHDT, CDR2 YNNKEL (reference sequence). The CDR3 is 14 amino acids. Trimming at V came to 3 bases and at J to 6 bases, leaving 7 bases not matched to a gene. CDR3 loop: CASSHEDREGEQYF. In nucleotides, the CDR3 is TGTGCCAGCAGCCACGAGGACAGGGAAGGCGAGCAGTACTTC.

Comment on this clone: Compared with germline, one end of the junction differs, possibly owing to a read error. The V and J genes are TRBV7-7 and TRBJ2-5; 7 positions match TRBD1. The CDR3 spans 15 residues. Germline-derived CDR1 and CDR2 are SSHAT and FNYEAQ (reference sequence). This CDR3 reads CASSKNRGREETQYF. DNA of the CDR3: TGTGCTAGCAGCAAAAACAGGGGAAGGGAAGAGACCCAGTACTTC. The complete variable domain, with remaining parts taken from reference TRBV7-7 and TRBJ2-5, reads GAGVSQSPRYKVTKRGQDVTLRCDPISSHATLYWYQQALGQGPEFLTYFNYEAQPDKSGLPSDRFSAERPEGSISTLTIQRTEQRDSAMYRCASSKNRGREETQYFGPGTRLLVL.

The chain carries TRBV7-2 and TRBJ2-1; TRBD1 matches at 7 bases. Germline CDR1 and CDR2: SGHTA and FQGNSA. CDR3 length: 14 amino acids. V was pared by 1 base and J by 5 bases, with 2 bases of the junction left unmatched. The CDR3 is CASSLVGTDNEQFF. As DNA, the CDR3 is TGTGCCAGCAGCTTAGTGGGGACAGACAATGAGCAGTTCTTC. The whole variable domain, remainder taken from reference TRBV7-2 and TRBJ2-1, is GAGVSQSPSNKVTEKGKDVELRCDPISGHTALYWYRQSLGQGLEFLIYFQGNSAPDKSGLPSDRFSAERTGGSVSTLTIQRTQQEDSAVYLCASSLVGTDNEQFFGPGTRLTVL.

V is TRBV10-3 and J is TRBJ1-2, with D possibly TRBD1 on 5 matching bases. This CDR3 has 16 residues. CDR1 is ENHRY, CDR2 SYGVKD, per germline. Deletions cut 1 base from V and 6 bases from J, with 18 bases between. Here the CDR3 reads CAISEWGGRSGDGYTF. The CDR3 DNA reads TGTGCCATCAGTGAGTGGGGGGGAAGGTCTGGAGATGGCTACACCTTC.

Here the CDR3 reads CAISKALAGAGNEQFF. In nucleotides, the CDR3 is TGTGCCATCAGTAAAGCTCTAGCGGGAGCGGGAAATGAGCAGTTCTTC. This chain links TRBV10-3 with TRBJ2-1; 10 bases map to TRBD2. Germline trimming cut 5 bases from V and 7 bases from J; bases unmatched to any gene: 11. Germline V gene data show CDR1 as ENHRY and CDR2 as SYGVKD. This CDR3 spans 16 amino acids.

The rearrangement links TRBV7-2 to TRBJ1-6, with 7 nucleotides matching TRBD1. The CDR3 runs to 14 residues. V lost 5 bases and J lost 11; bases outside the gene matches: 9. Germline V CDR1 and CDR2: SGHTA, FQGNSA. The CDR3 nucleotides are TGTGCCAGCAGCCTAGACAGGGTCATGCCACCCCTCCACTTT. Protein sequence: CASSLDRVMPPLHF.

The CDR3 protein is CASSIDLSGSGSDEQFF. In DNA form, the CDR3 reads TGTGCCAGTAGTATAGACCTTAGCGGGAGCGGGAGCGATGAGCAGTTCTTC. The chain carries TRBV19 and TRBJ2-1; 9 bases are a match to TRBD2. Germline V CDR1 and CDR2: LNHDA, SQIVND (reference sequence). This CDR3 contains 17 residues. Germline trimming cut 0 bases from V and 8 bases from J; bases unmatched to any gene: 11.

The CDR3 region is CASSSRGLGARNTIYF. For the CDR3, the DNA is TGTGCCAGCAGCTCTAGAGGGCTGGGGGCGCGAAACACCATATATTTT. The V gene is TRBV11-2, the J gene TRBJ1-3; perhaps TRBD1 as D (6 bases). CDR1 SGHAT and CDR2 FQNNGV come from the germline V gene. CDR3 size: 16 residues. V dropped 4 bases and J dropped 5 bases, with 18 bases sitting between them.

DNA of the CDR3: TGCAGCGCCGAACAGGGGAAGGCTGAAGCTTTCTTT. Encoded protein: CSAEQGKAEAFF. The V and J genes are TRBV29-1 and TRBJ1-1; 7 bases are shared with TRBD1. The CDR3 has 12 residues. With 7 bases clipped from V and 6 bases from J, the junction kept 8 bases outside the gene matches. The germline CDR1 and CDR2 sequences are SQVTM and ANQGSEA.

This clone has just a few counts. The chain couples TRBV29-1 to TRBJ1-1; D remains unclear. The V gene's germline CDR1 is SQVTM and CDR2 ANQGSEA. The CDR3 consists of 12 residues. V lost 4 bases to trimming and J lost 4 bases, with 10 bases between them. The CDR3 sequence is CSVAPGGTEAFF. The CDR3, as DNA: TGCAGCGTTGCTCCGGGAGGCACTGAAGCTTTCTTT.

This sequence joins TRBV5-1 and TRBJ2-3; the match to TRBD1 covers 8 bases. J gave up 4 bases and V 7 bases, and 5 bases lay outside the gene matches. Per the germline V gene, CDR1 is SGHRS and CDR2 is YFSETQ. CDR3 length: 13 residues. The CDR3 DNA sequence: TGCGCCAGCCTTGGGACAGGCTCAGATACGCAGTATTTT. Translating gives CASLGTGSDTQYF.

Turning to this clone: The same CDR3 arises from other DNA sequences in this sample as well. V usage is TRBV5-1 and J usage is TRBJ2-7; no firm D call. The length of the CDR3 is 13 residues. CDR1 and CDR2 (germline): SGHRS, YFSETQ. V was clipped by 2 bases and J by 0 bases, with 6 bases between them. For the CDR3, the DNA is TGCGCCAGCAGCTTTGGCAGCTCCTACGAGCAGTACTTC. Translation gives CASSFGSSYEQYF.

The chain couples TRBV27 to TRBJ2-1; 14 bases match TRBD2. This CDR3 has 16 residues. With V trimmed by 5 bases and J by 7 bases, 7 bases remained unmatched. Germline V gives CDR1 MNHEY, CDR2 SMNVEV (reference sequence). For the CDR3, the DNA is TGTGCCAGCAGTCAACCGGGACTAGCGGGAGAGAATGAGCAGTTCTTC. As protein: CASSQPGLAGENEQFF.

V usage is TRBV18 and J usage is TRBJ1-2, with D tentatively TRBD1 (5 bases). Germline lookup yields CDR1 KGHSH and CDR2 LQKENI. V was cut by 3 bases and J by 1 base, with 9 bases left in between. This CDR3 comprises 14 residues. This chain's CDR3 is CASSPPGLNYGYTF. CDR3 DNA: TGTGCCAGCTCACCTCCAGGGCTTAACTATGGCTACACCTTC.

V gene TRBV2 combines with J gene TRBJ1-2, with 7 bases matching TRBD1. Germline V CDR1 and CDR2: SNHLY, FYNNEI. The CDR3 covers 12 residues. Losses at the gene ends were 9 bases for V and 8 bases for J; bases not matched to a gene: 9. The CDR3 DNA sequence: TGTGCCAGTAAGGACAGGCGGGTGGGCTACACCTTC. It codes for CASKDRRVGYTF.

The V gene is TRBV29-1, the J gene TRBJ2-7; D is ambiguous. This CDR3 comprises 15 residues. Germline CDR1 is SQVTM and CDR2 is ANQGSEA. Deletions cut 2 bases from V and 6 bases from J, with 20 bases between. The CDR3 DNA sequence: TGCAGCGTTGAACGGCAGTCGGGTGCTTTGAGCGAGCAGTACTTC. This codes for CSVERQSGALSEQYF.

V is TRBV19 and J is TRBJ2-7; TRBD1 aligns across 8 bases. The CDR3 contains 17 residues. J was trimmed by 2 bases and V by 5 bases; bases with no gene match: 14. Germline CDR1 and CDR2: LNHDA and SQIVND (reference sequence). The DNA of the CDR3 is TGTGCCAGTAGTCCCCTGGGGGCCGGGACAGGTCCCTACGAGCAGTACTTC. Its translation: CASSPLGAGTGPYEQYF.

The chain is built from TRBV6-5 and TRBJ1-5; no definite D call. Germline-derived CDR1 and CDR2 are MNHEY and SVGAGI. This CDR3 spans 12 amino acids. The V end was cut by 2 bases, the J end by 4 bases, with 3 bases between. As DNA, the CDR3 is TGTGCCAGCAGTTACACTAATCAGCCCCAGCATTTT. Translated, it gives CASSYTNQPQHF.

The chain uses TRBV27 and TRBJ2-1; 7 nucleotides line up with TRBD1. V shed 6 bases, J shed 7 bases, and the junction held 9 bases outside the gene matches. Germline loops: CDR1 MNHEY, CDR2 SMNVEV (reference sequence). The CDR3 contains 14 residues. CDR3 nucleotides: TGTGCCAGCAGAGAGAGGGGGCGTGAAAATGAGCAGTTCTTC. Protein: CASRERGRENEQFF.

This chain links TRBV19 with TRBJ1-6; 10 nucleotides match TRBD1. Germline loops: CDR1 LNHDA, CDR2 SQIVND (reference sequence). The CDR3 consists of 13 residues. J gave up 10 bases and V 10 bases, and 7 bases lay outside the gene matches. The CDR3 nucleotides are TGTGCCACTGGAGACAGGGGGCGATCACCCCTCCACTTT. Amino acid sequence: CATGDRGRSPLHF.

The chain carries TRBV19 and TRBJ2-2; possible D gene TRBD2, 6 bases. V dropped 7 bases and J dropped 3 bases, with 12 bases sitting between them. Germline V gene sequence: CDR1 LNHDA, CDR2 SQIVND (reference sequence). The CDR3 extends over 14 amino acids. This CDR3 reads CASNTGEYTGELFF. CDR3 DNA sequence: TGTGCCAGTAATACGGGAGAATACACCGGGGAGCTGTTTTTT.

This chain joins TRBV25-1 and TRBJ1-2; D is ambiguous. Germline CDR1 MGHDK, CDR2 SYGVNS. The CDR3 consists of 14 residues. V was pared by 3 bases and J by 8 bases, with 16 bases between. The CDR3 nucleotides are TGTGCCAGCAGTGATTGGCCGGGAGTGGGGGGCTACACCTTC. Translating gives CASSDWPGVGGYTF.

Here the CDR3 DNA reads TGTGCCAGCAGCTTGGCTAGCGGGAGTGCCGGGGAGCTGTTTTTT. Translating gives CASSLASGSAGELFF. The gene calls are TRBV7-3 and TRBJ2-2; 10 positions agree with TRBD2. Looked up from germline, CDR1 is SGHTA and CDR2 is FQGTGA. The CDR3 runs to 15 residues. The V and J ends lost 3 bases and 6 bases, in that order; junction bases with no gene match: 4.

The J gene is TRBJ2-7, the V gene TRBV21-1; the DNA was not used to check the table's D call, TRBD1. TRBV21-1 is shown as a pseudogene. The length of the CDR3 is 19 residues. CDR3 loop: CASSRPTNSLRHTAYEQYF. CDR3 sequence (DNA): TGTGCCAGCAGCCGTCCGACAAATTCTCTACGCCATACCGCCTACGAGCAGTACTTC.

The rearrangement uses TRBV24-1 and TRBJ2-7, with 10 bases identical to TRBD2. This CDR3 has 15 amino acids. J was trimmed by 4 bases and V by 3 bases; bases with no gene match: 5. CDR1 KGHDR and CDR2 SFDVKD come from the germline V gene. The CDR3 DNA reads as TGTGCCACCAGTGATAGCGGGAGGGCCCAATACGAGCAGTACTTC. This translates into CATSDSGRAQYEQYF.

The rearrangement joins TRBV6-5 to TRBJ1-4; TRBD1 might be the D (5 bases). This CDR3 has 13 amino acids. Germline assignment: CDR1 MNHEY and CDR2 SVGAGI. V lost 9 bases to trimming and J lost 5 bases, with 13 bases between them. The CDR3 DNA sequence: TGTGCCAGTTCGGGGGGATTAAATGAAAAACTGTTTTTT. Its translation is CASSGGLNEKLFF.

This rearrangement joins TRBV12-5 to TRBJ2-3; 11 nucleotides agree with TRBD2. J was trimmed by 1 base and V by 6 bases; bases with no gene match: 12. The germline V gene has CDR1 LGHNT and CDR2 FRNRAP. CDR3 size: 18 residues. The CDR3 protein is CASGFGTSGAKGTDTQYF. The CDR3 DNA is TGTGCTAGTGGATTCGGGACTAGCGGAGCTAAGGGCACAGATACGCAGTATTTT.

V and J are TRBV11-2 and TRBJ2-3; 11 positions match TRBD2. The CDR3 length is 15 residues. V lost 3 bases and J lost 2; bases outside the gene matches: 1. CDR1 is SGHAT and CDR2 is FQNNGV in the germline V gene. This CDR3 reads CASSLGLADTDTQYF. CDR3 bases: TGTGCCAGCAGCTTGGGACTAGCGGACACAGATACGCAGTATTTT. The full variable domain, its missing parts supplied by reference TRBV11-2 and TRBJ2-3, is EAGVAQSPRYKIIEKRQSVAFWCNPISGHATLYWYQQILGQGPKLLIQFQNNGVVDDSQLPKDRFSAERLKGVDSTLKIQPAKLEDSAVYLCASSLGLADTDTQYFGPGTRLTVL.